The 29 T cell receptor beta chains below were found in one sample sequenced in a study of OX40 agonist ivuxolimab in advanced cancers. Using immunoSEQ multiplex PCR, the repertoire was profiled, and TCRdb retains in-frame clones only, with some absent. The sample lists over 30,000 clones, about nine tenths occurring once. Specimen: CD4+ or CD8+ T cells sorted from blood, collected in a trial of the OX40 agonist ivuxolimab. The receptor set was obtained from an adult with an advanced solid tumor such as melanoma, head and neck, liver or kidney cancer.

The CDR3 is CASSIATRGNQPQHF. CDR3 nucleotides: TGTGCCAGTAGTATTGCCACACGGGGCAATCAGCCCCAGCATTTT. The chain carries TRBV19 and TRBJ1-5; D ambiguous. Trimming removed 3 bases at V and 2 bases at J, with 11 bases between. Looked up from germline, CDR1 is LNHDA and CDR2 is SQIVND (reference sequence). The CDR3 spans 15 residues.

This chain uses TRBV7-2 with TRBJ1-3; tentatively, D is TRBD1 (5 bases). Trimming left V 2 bases short and J 2 bases short, with 7 bases between. The CDR3 is 14 amino acids. CDR1 is SGHTA and CDR2 is FQGNSA in the germline V gene. The CDR3 protein is CASSLWGTGNTIYF. CDR3 nucleotide sequence: TGTGCCAGCAGCTTATGGGGGACTGGAAACACCATATATTTT. The variable domain in full, completed from reference TRBV7-2 and TRBJ1-3, reads GAGVSQSPSNKVTEKGKDVELRCDPISGHTALYWYRQSLGQGLEFLIYFQGNSAPDKSGLPSDRFSAERTGGSVSTLTIQRTQQEDSAVYLCASSLWGTGNTIYFGEGSWLTVV.

V gene TRBV6-5 combines with J gene TRBJ2-3; D is possibly TRBD1 (5 bases). Germline assignment: CDR1 MNHEY and CDR2 SVGAGI. The CDR3 has 13 residues. The V and J ends lost 4 bases and 6 bases respectively, with 11 bases between them. The CDR3 DNA is TGTGCCAGCAGTTCAGGGTTGAGGGATACGCAGTATTTT. Protein: CASSSGLRDTQYF.

The rearrangement joins TRBV5-1 to TRBJ2-1; TRBD2 agrees at 8 bases. V lost 3 bases and J lost 2; bases outside the gene matches: 7. The V gene's germline CDR1 is SGHRS and CDR2 YFSETQ. This CDR3 comprises 16 residues. Here the CDR3 reads CASSSPREGPYNEQFF. DNA for the CDR3: TGCGCCAGCAGCTCCCCTCGGGAGGGACCCTACAATGAGCAGTTCTTC.

Here the CDR3 DNA reads TGTGCCAGCAGTCCGGGACAGGGACTCCAAGAGACCCAGTACTTC. This gives the protein CASSPGQGLQETQYF. This chain uses TRBV2 with TRBJ2-5, with 9 bases fitting TRBD1. Germline lookup yields CDR1 SNHLY and CDR2 FYNNEI. The ends lost 5 bases at V and 1 base at J; junction bases unmatched: 5. The CDR3 is made up of 15 amino acids.

The chain joins TRBV4-1 to TRBJ2-1; D not certain. V shed 4 bases and J shed 9 bases, with 13 bases lying between them. Per germline, CDR1 MGHRA and CDR2 YSYEKL. This CDR3 has 13 residues. The CDR3 nucleotides are TGCGCCAGCAGCCCGCTTCTAACTGGTGAGCAGTTCTTC. Its translation: CASSPLLTGEQFF.

This clone appeared a few times. The chain couples TRBV6-5 to TRBJ1-2; D possibly corresponds to TRBD1 (5 bases). From germline, CDR1 is MNHEY and CDR2 SVGAGI. V lost 2 bases to trimming and J lost 4 bases, with 11 bases between them. CDR3 length equals 14 residues. The CDR3 is CASSYQGGTYGYTF. CDR3 nucleotide sequence: TGTGCCAGCAGTTACCAGGGAGGTACCTATGGCTACACCTTC.

The V gene is TRBV27, the J gene TRBJ2-2; TRBD1 or TRBD2 may be the D gene (5 bases each). Germline CDR1 reads MNHEY; CDR2 reads SMNVEV (reference sequence). The CDR3 is 14 residues long. Trimming left V 0 bases short and J 4 bases short, with 6 bases between. CDR3 bases: TGTGCCAGCAGTTTATCTGGGGGCACCGGGGAGCTGTTTTTT. This encodes CASSLSGGTGELFF.

The chain has TRBV7-9 and TRBJ2-7; a possible D gene is TRBD2 (5 bases). V dropped 5 bases and J dropped 3 bases, with 11 bases sitting between them. The V gene's germline CDR1 is SEHNR and CDR2 FQNEAQ (reference sequence). The CDR3 loop spans 13 amino acids. The CDR3 nucleotides are TGTGCCAGCAGCGACGGACTCGACTACGAGCAGTACTTC. Its translation is CASSDGLDYEQYF.

The rearrangement joins TRBV6-1 to TRBJ2-1; 7 bases are a match to TRBD1. Per germline, CDR1 MNHNS and CDR2 SASEGT. The junction had 7 bases not matched to a gene; V was cut back by 4 bases and J by 7 bases. CDR3 length equals 14 residues. CDR3 loop: CASSVQGLGNEQFF. In DNA form, the CDR3 reads TGTGCCAGCAGTGTACAGGGGCTGGGAAATGAGCAGTTCTTC.

The chain uses TRBV30 and TRBJ2-3; D unclear. The V gene lost 2 bases and the J gene lost 1 base, with 4 bases spanning the gap. CDR1 GTSNPN and CDR2 SVGIG come from the germline V gene (reference sequence). This CDR3 has 12 residues. CDR3 amino acids: CAWSPGTDTQYF. The CDR3 bases are TGTGCCTGGAGTCCTGGCACAGATACGCAGTATTTT.

The chain couples TRBV11-2 to TRBJ2-1; 8 bases align to TRBD2. CDR3 length: 15 amino acids. V was pared by 6 bases and J by 10 bases, with 14 bases of the junction left unmatched. The V gene's germline CDR1 is SGHAT and CDR2 FQNNGV. CDR3 in amino acids: CASSGPLAGRVEQFF. The CDR3, as DNA: TGTGCCAGCAGTGGGCCGCTAGCGGGCCGCGTAGAGCAGTTCTTC.

The rearrangement uses TRBV27 and TRBJ2-5; possibly TRBD2 for D (6 bases). Germline V lookup: CDR1 MNHEY, CDR2 SMNVEV (reference sequence). This CDR3 region has 15 residues. V was pared by 2 bases and J by 4 bases, with 14 bases between. This CDR3 reads CASSLGLAIGETQYF. DNA for the CDR3: TGTGCCAGCAGTTTAGGCCTAGCGATCGGAGAGACCCAGTACTTC.

CDR3 region: CASSLARGYGYTF. CDR3 in DNA: TGTGCCAGCAGCTTAGCCAGGGGCTATGGCTACACCTTC. This chain joins TRBV7-9 and TRBJ1-2; possible D gene TRBD1, 6 bases. Per germline, CDR1 SEHNR and CDR2 FQNEAQ (reference sequence). Deletions cut 0 bases from V and 4 bases from J, with 6 bases between. The CDR3 runs 13 residues. Using reference TRBV7-9 and TRBJ1-2 for the parts outside the CDR3, the full variable domain is DTGVSQNPRHKITKRGQNVTFRCDPISEHNRLYWYRQTLGQGPEFLTYFQNEAQLEKSRLLSDRFSAERPKGSFSTLEIQRTEQGDSAMYLCASSLARGYGYTFGSGTRLTVV.

The rearrangement uses TRBV5-5 and TRBJ2-7, with D unresolved. This CDR3 spans 12 amino acids. Trimming removed 1 base from V and 2 bases from J, with 4 bases in between. From germline, CDR1 is SGHKS and CDR2 YYEKEE (reference sequence). In nucleotides, the CDR3 is TGTGCCAGCAGCTTGTCCGCCTACGAGCAGTACTTC. This translates into CASSLSAYEQYF.

For the CDR3, the DNA is TGCGCCAGCAGCCAAACACCGGGGAGCTCCTATAATTCACCCCTCCACTTT. It specifies CASSQTPGSSYNSPLHF. The genes are TRBV4-1 and TRBJ1-6; D unclear. V shed 2 bases and J shed 0 bases, with 11 bases lying between them. The CDR3 extends over 17 amino acids. Germline CDR1 and CDR2: MGHRA and YSYEKL.

This chain connects TRBV5-5 to TRBJ1-1; 7 bases fit TRBD1. The CDR3 has 14 amino acids. CDR1 and CDR2 from the germline V gene are SGHKS and YYEKEE (reference sequence). The V and J ends lost 2 bases and 4 bases, in that order; junction bases with no gene match: 5. The DNA for the CDR3 is TGTGCCAGCAGCTTTACAGGGGTAGGCACTGAAGCTTTCTTT. It specifies CASSFTGVGTEAFF.

This chain connects TRBV7-6 to TRBJ2-7; D tentatively reads TRBD1 or TRBD2 (6 bases each). CDR3 size: 14 residues. In germline, CDR1 is SGHVS, CDR2 FNYEAQ. Trimming removed 6 bases at V and 5 bases at J, with 17 bases between. The CDR3 bases are TGTGCCAGCAGTCAAGGGGGGCCCCCAAACGAGCAGTACTTC. This encodes CASSQGGPPNEQYF.

This chain joins TRBV10-1 and TRBJ2-5; D is unclear. The V gene's germline CDR1 is WNHNN and CDR2 SYGVQD (reference sequence). This CDR3 contains 14 residues. V dropped 2 bases and J dropped 5 bases, with 12 bases sitting between them. CDR3 protein: CASSEDEAWETQYF. The CDR3 bases are TGCGCCAGCAGTGAGGACGAAGCCTGGGAGACCCAGTACTTC.

The chain joins TRBV6-1 to TRBJ2-2, with D hard to call. The CDR3 has 14 amino acids. The V end was cut by 4 bases, the J end by 0 bases, with 6 bases between. CDR1 MNHNS and CDR2 SASEGT come from the germline V gene. The CDR3 reads CASSGLPNTGELFF. DNA of the CDR3: TGTGCCAGCAGTGGGCTACCGAACACCGGGGAGCTGTTTTTT.

The rearrangement links TRBV7-9 to TRBJ2-2; no reliable D call. The CDR3 runs to 13 residues. Germline V gene lookup returns CDR1 SEHNR and CDR2 FQNEAQ (reference sequence). Trimming took 5 bases from V and 5 from J, leaving 9 bases between them. CDR3 amino acids: CASSPGETGELFF. The CDR3 bases are TGTGCCAGCAGCCCCGGTGAGACCGGGGAGCTGTTTTTT.

The chain recombines TRBV6-6 with TRBJ2-7; a weak D match, TRBD1 (5 bases). In germline, CDR1 is MNHNY, CDR2 SVGAGI (reference sequence). The V and J ends lost 8 bases and 6 bases respectively, with 23 bases between them. The CDR3 runs 15 residues. The CDR3 DNA sequence: TGTGCCAGCTCCCTAAGGCAGGGCAAAATTCGCGAGCAGTACTTC. Translating it yields CASSLRQGKIREQYF.

V usage is TRBV5-6 and J usage is TRBJ2-5; the match to TRBD2 covers 11 bases. This CDR3 region has 14 residues. V shed 2 bases and J 7 bases; nucleotides not matched to a gene: 4. CDR1 and CDR2 (germline): SGHDT, YYEEEE. CDR3 amino acids: CASSLLAGVGTQYF. The CDR3 DNA sequence: TGTGCCAGCAGCTTACTAGCGGGAGTGGGGACCCAGTACTTC.

V usage is TRBV9 and J usage is TRBJ1-5; the D is unclear. The CDR3 runs 13 residues. Between the trimmed V and J ends, which lost 4 bases and 4 bases, there was a span of 9 bases. The germline CDR1 and CDR2 sequences are SGDLS and YYNGEE. The CDR3 region has the DNA TGTGCCAGCAGCCCTAGTGGGAATCAGCCCCAGCATTTT. Translating gives CASSPSGNQPQHF.

The chain has TRBV6-5 and TRBJ1-2; D is uncertain. The CDR3 sequence is 15 residues long. The V end lost 1 base, the J end lost 7 bases, and 16 bases lay between the germline ends. Germline CDR1 is MNHEY and CDR2 is SVGAGI. The DNA for the CDR3 is TGTGCCAGCAGTTACTTAGGGCTCTCCGGGTCTGGCTACACCTTC. This codes for CASSYLGLSGSGYTF.

The chain employs TRBV5-4 and TRBJ2-7; D is unresolved. The CDR3 is 13 amino acids. V gave up 2 bases and J gave up 0 bases, with 6 bases separating them. Germline values: CDR1 SGHNT, CDR2 YYREEE (reference sequence). The CDR3 nucleotides read TGTGCCAGCAGCTTCAGGACCTCCTACGAGCAGTACTTC. It translates to CASSFRTSYEQYF.

The rearrangement uses TRBV19 and TRBJ2-4; D remains ambiguous. CDR1 is LNHDA, CDR2 SQIVND, per germline (reference sequence). V was trimmed by 0 bases and J by 0 bases, leaving 9 bases between them. This CDR3 is built from 16 residues. DNA for the CDR3: TGTGCCAGTAGTATAGATCTGGGGATAGCCAAAAACATTCAGTACTTC. This sequence encodes CASSIDLGIAKNIQYF.

The chain carries TRBV4-1 and TRBJ2-7, with D hard to call. Germline CDR1 reads MGHRA; CDR2 reads YSYEKL. V lost 2 bases and J 1 base, leaving 6 bases between the germline ends. The CDR3 sequence is 13 residues long. For the CDR3, the DNA is TGCGCCAGCAGCCAAACAGCGTCCTACGAGCAGTACTTC. Amino acids: CASSQTASYEQYF.

V is TRBV27 and J is TRBJ1-1, with a weak D call TRBD1 (6 bases). Germline CDR1 and CDR2: MNHEY and SMNVEV (reference sequence). CDR3 length equals 15 residues. The ends were cut back, 1 base at V and 0 bases at J, with 9 bases in the middle. CDR3: CASSLYRDMNTEAFF. DNA of the CDR3: TGTGCCAGCAGTTTATACCGGGACATGAACACTGAAGCTTTCTTT.